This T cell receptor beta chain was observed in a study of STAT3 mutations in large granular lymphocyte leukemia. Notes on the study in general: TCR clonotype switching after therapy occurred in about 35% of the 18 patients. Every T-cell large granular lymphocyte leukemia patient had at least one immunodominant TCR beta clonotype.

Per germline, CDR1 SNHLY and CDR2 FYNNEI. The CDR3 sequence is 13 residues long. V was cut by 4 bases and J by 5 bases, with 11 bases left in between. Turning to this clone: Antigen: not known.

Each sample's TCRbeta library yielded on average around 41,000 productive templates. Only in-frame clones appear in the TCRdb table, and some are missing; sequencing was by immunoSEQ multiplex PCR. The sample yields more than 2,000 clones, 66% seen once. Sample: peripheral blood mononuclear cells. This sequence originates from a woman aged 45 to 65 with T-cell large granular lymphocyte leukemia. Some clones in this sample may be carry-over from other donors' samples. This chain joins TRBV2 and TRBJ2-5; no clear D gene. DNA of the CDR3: TGTGCCAGCAGTGGCGCCACTGGGGAGACCCAGTACTTC. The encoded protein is CASSGATGETQYF.